These 31 T cell receptor beta chains originate from one sample sequenced in a study of OX40 agonist ivuxolimab in advanced cancers. Library method: the immunoSEQ multiplex PCR assay. What TCRdb holds here is the immuneACCESS table cut down to in-frame rearrangements. Part of the clones is not present; checked against another copy, under half of the missing clones reflect an unresolved V gene, and the others are unexplained. The sample data list roughly 90,000 clones, and 75% to 95% of these were observed just once. Of the sample, roughly 8.9% is held by the ten largest clones. The sample consisted of CD4+ or CD8+ T cells sorted from blood, taken in a trial of the OX40 agonist ivuxolimab. Source of these receptors: an adult with an advanced solid tumor such as melanoma, head and neck, liver or kidney cancer.

This clone has a handful of counts. The rearrangement uses TRBV9 and TRBJ2-1, with D perhaps TRBD1 or TRBD2 (6 bases each). The germline V gene encodes CDR1 SGDLS and CDR2 YYNGEE. The CDR3 sequence is 18 residues long. Deletions cut 0 bases from V and 6 bases from J, with 22 bases between. CDR3: CASSVVPGEGGEGNEQFF. The CDR3, as DNA: TGTGCCAGCAGCGTAGTCCCGGGAGAAGGGGGAGAGGGCAATGAGCAGTTCTTC. Based on the CDR3 plus reference TRBV9 and TRBJ2-1, the full variable domain is DSGVTQTPKHLITATGQRVTLRCSPRSGDLSVYWYQQSLDQGLQFLIQYYNGEERAKGNILERFSAQQFPDLHSELNLSSLELGDSALYFCASSVVPGEGGEGNEQFFGPGTRLTVL.

In nucleotides, the CDR3 is TGTGCCAGCAGCTTAGTAGGCGACCCGAACAATGAGCAGTTCTTC. Translating it yields CASSLVGDPNNEQFF. V is TRBV7-3 and J is TRBJ2-1; D ambiguous. The CDR3 spans 15 residues. V was cut by 2 bases and J by 5 bases, with 13 bases left in between. The germline V gene encodes CDR1 SGHTA and CDR2 FQGTGA.

V usage is TRBV11-3 and J usage is TRBJ2-1, with 14 bases matching TRBD2. The CDR3 loop spans 16 amino acids. Germline assignment: CDR1 SGHNT and CDR2 YENEEA. The trim removed 5 bases at V and 4 bases at J, leaving 4 bases unmatched. The CDR3 spells CASSVRLAGGYNEQFF. CDR3 DNA sequence: TGTGCCAGCAGCGTCAGACTAGCGGGAGGGTACAATGAGCAGTTCTTC.

This sequence joins TRBV7-9 and TRBJ1-1; possible D gene TRBD1, 6 bases. In germline, CDR1 is SEHNR, CDR2 FQNEAQ (reference sequence). The length of the CDR3 is 13 residues. The V end was cut by 1 base, the J end by 6 bases, with 9 bases between. CDR3: CASSLGRGAEAFF. DNA for the CDR3: TGTGCCAGCAGCTTAGGCAGGGGCGCTGAAGCTTTCTTT. The entire variable domain, with the rest obtained from reference TRBV7-9 and TRBJ1-1, is as follows: DTGVSQNPRHKITKRGQNVTFRCDPISEHNRLYWYRQTLGQGPEFLTYFQNEAQLEKSRLLSDRFSAERPKGSFSTLEIQRTEQGDSAMYLCASSLGRGAEAFFGQGTRLTVV.

This clone was counted between two and nine times. The V gene is TRBV6-4, the J gene TRBJ2-1; 9 bases line up with TRBD1. The germline gives CDR1 MRHNA, CDR2 SNTAGT. With 0 bases clipped from V and 3 bases from J, the junction kept 0 bases outside the gene matches. The CDR3 is 15 amino acids. The CDR3 sequence is CASSDSTGGYNEQFF. Written as DNA, the CDR3 is TGTGCCAGCAGTGACTCGACAGGGGGCTACAATGAGCAGTTCTTC.

The chain combines TRBV6-1 with TRBJ1-4, with TRBD1 matching over 7 bases. V shed 4 bases, J shed 0 bases, and the junction held 11 bases outside the gene matches. The CDR3 has 18 residues. Germline loops: CDR1 MNHNS, CDR2 SASEGT. DNA for the CDR3: TGTGCCAGCAGTGGCCGTTACAGGGGAACTGCAACTAATGAAAAACTGTTTTTT. Protein product: CASSGRYRGTATNEKLFF.

The CDR3 nucleotides are TGTGCCAGCAGCTCAAGACAGGGGGACGCCGGGGAGCTGTTTTTT. Protein: CASSSRQGDAGELFF. This chain uses TRBV7-2 with TRBJ2-2; TRBD1 matches 9 bases. J was trimmed by 6 bases and V by 4 bases; bases with no gene match: 6. This CDR3 region has 15 residues. Germline assignment: CDR1 SGHTA and CDR2 FQGNSA.

The V gene is TRBV7-9, the J gene TRBJ2-1, with TRBD2 identical over 8 bases. CDR1 and CDR2 (germline): SEHNR, FQNEAQ (reference sequence). This CDR3 has 16 amino acids. Germline trimming cut 0 bases from V and 3 bases from J; bases unmatched to any gene: 4. CDR3 DNA sequence: TGTGCCAGCAGCTTAGCCGGTAGCGGGGTCTACAATGAGCAGTTCTTC. Translated, it gives CASSLAGSGVYNEQFF.

V and J are TRBV5-4 and TRBJ2-1; D call uncertain. CDR1 is SGHNT and CDR2 is YYREEE in the germline V gene (reference sequence). V lost 1 base and J lost 4, with 12 bases in between. This CDR3 contains 15 residues. For the CDR3, the DNA is TGTGCCAGCAGCTTGCTTCAATCATATTACAATGAGCAGTTCTTC. Protein sequence: CASSLLQSYYNEQFF.

V and J are TRBV7-3 and TRBJ2-1; D could derive from TRBD1 or TRBD2 (5 bases each). The germline gives CDR1 SGHTA, CDR2 FQGTGA. CDR3 size: 15 residues. Trimming cost V 5 bases and J 0 bases, with 11 bases left between them. In DNA form, the CDR3 reads TGTGCCAGCAGCCGGGACCGCAGCTCCTACAATGAGCAGTTCTTC. This translates into CASSRDRSSYNEQFF.

This clone appeared once. The CDR3 here is CASSEGLAGVYEQYF. The CDR3, as DNA: TGCGCCAGCAGCGAGGGACTAGCGGGAGTTTACGAGCAGTACTTC. The chain recombines TRBV5-1 with TRBJ2-7; 14 nucleotides align to TRBD2. Losses at the gene ends were 4 bases for V and 4 bases for J; bases not matched to a gene: 4. Germline V lookup: CDR1 SGHRS, CDR2 YFSETQ. The CDR3 runs to 15 residues.

The chain joins TRBV9 to TRBJ1-3; D is unresolved. The V gene's germline CDR1 is SGDLS and CDR2 YYNGEE. The CDR3 loop spans 16 amino acids. Trimming shortened V by 1 base and J by 1 base, and 12 bases separated the two germline ends. CDR3 in amino acids: CASSVTAALSGNTIYF. CDR3 sequence (DNA): TGTGCCAGCAGCGTAACGGCCGCCTTATCTGGAAACACCATATATTTT.

This CDR3 reads CASPEGPNYGYTF. CDR3 coding DNA: TGTGCCAGCCCCGAGGGTCCCAACTATGGCTACACCTTC. The chain has TRBV6-4 and TRBJ1-2; D ambiguous. Trimming took 8 bases from V and 2 from J, leaving 12 bases between them. The CDR3 covers 13 residues. Germline CDR1 reads MRHNA; CDR2 reads SNTAGT.

V usage is TRBV27 and J usage is TRBJ1-1; D gene ambiguous. V was shortened by 9 bases and J by 6 bases, with 17 bases between the two germline ends. The CDR3 has 13 residues. Germline V CDR1 and CDR2: MNHEY, SMNVEV (reference sequence). The CDR3 protein is CARFTRARAEAFF. The CDR3 bases are TGTGCCAGATTTACCCGGGCCCGGGCTGAAGCTTTCTTT.

J is TRBJ2-2 and V is TRBV27; unclear D gene. CDR1 is MNHEY, CDR2 SMNVEV, per germline (reference sequence). V lost 2 bases and J 7 bases, leaving 5 bases between the germline ends. The CDR3 covers 12 residues. DNA of the CDR3: TGTGCCAGCAGTTTAGCGGACGGGGAGCTGTTTTTT. This translates into CASSLADGELFF.

The V call is TRBV6-6, the J call TRBJ1-5; no clear D gene. Germline V lookup: CDR1 MNHNY, CDR2 SVGAGI (reference sequence). This CDR3 is 15 amino acids long. Trimming took 3 bases from V and 2 from J, leaving 11 bases between them. The CDR3 region is CASSYGNPGNQPQHF. In nucleotides, the CDR3 is TGTGCCAGCAGTTATGGTAACCCCGGCAATCAGCCCCAGCATTTT.

V and J are TRBV21-1 and TRBJ2-1; TRBD1 is the table's D call, not checked against the DNA. TRBV21-1 is listed as a pseudogene. CDR3 length equals 18 residues. CDR3: CASSKRSLQGRSYNEQFF. As DNA, the CDR3 is TGTGCCAGCAGCAAACGCTCCTTACAGGGAAGATCCTACAATGAGCAGTTCTTC.

The V and J genes are TRBV30 and TRBJ2-7, with 7 bases aligning to TRBD2. V shed 1 base and J 4 bases; nucleotides not matched to a gene: 4. The CDR3 extends over 13 amino acids. The germline CDR1 and CDR2 sequences are GTSNPN and SVGIG (reference sequence). The CDR3 bases are TGTGCCTGGAGTGGCTTTAGCGGGTACGAGCAGTACTTC. Its protein product is CAWSGFSGYEQYF.

This chain joins TRBV19 and TRBJ2-7, with D hard to call. CDR1 LNHDA and CDR2 SQIVND come from the germline V gene (reference sequence). Trimming removed 6 bases from V and 0 bases from J, with 12 bases in between. This CDR3 is built from 14 residues. The CDR3 reads CASRKEKSSYEQYF. In nucleotides, the CDR3 is TGTGCCAGTAGGAAGGAGAAAAGCTCCTACGAGCAGTACTTC.

This clone was detected once. In nucleotides, the CDR3 is TGTGCCAGCAGCTTGAGGTTGGGGACAGGGGTCCCCTACGAGCAGTACTTC. This sequence encodes CASSLRLGTGVPYEQYF. This chain connects TRBV13 to TRBJ2-5, with 10 nucleotides matching TRBD1. Near its end, the DNA agrees better with TRBJ2-7, so the J call may be wrong. The CDR3 spans 17 residues. In germline, CDR1 is PRHDT, CDR2 FYEKMQ (reference sequence).

The chain couples TRBV23-1 to TRBJ1-1; possible D gene TRBD1, 5 bases. TRBV23-1 is annotated as an ORF whose role is uncertain. V shed 0 bases and J shed 3 bases, with 8 bases lying between them. This CDR3 spans 14 amino acids. The CDR3 sequence: CASSQSRRDTEAFF. The CDR3 DNA follows: TGCGCCAGCAGTCAATCCCGCAGGGACACTGAAGCTTTCTTT.

The chain is built from TRBV18 and TRBJ2-7; the D call may be TRBD1 or TRBD2 (5 bases each). There are 15 residues in the CDR3. Germline V gives CDR1 KGHSH, CDR2 LQKENI. Trimming left V 3 bases short and J 5 bases short, with 17 bases between. The CDR3 DNA sequence: TGTGCCAGCTCACCGCGGTCCCTAGGGACGAACGAGCAGTACTTC. Its protein product is CASSPRSLGTNEQYF.

The J gene is TRBJ2-5, the V gene TRBV5-1; D is perhaps TRBD1 (6 bases). The tail of the sequence fits TRBJ2-7 better, so the J call may be wrong. Germline CDR1 SGHRS, CDR2 YFSETQ. The CDR3 has 14 residues. The CDR3 spells CASGKDRITYEQYF. As DNA, the CDR3 is TGCGCCAGCGGGAAAGACAGGATTACCTACGAGCAGTACTTC.

The rearrangement links TRBV7-9 to TRBJ2-1, with 7 bases matching TRBD2. The germline V gene has CDR1 SEHNR and CDR2 FQNEAQ (reference sequence). The V gene end was trimmed by 5 bases and the J gene end by 7 bases; junction bases not matched to a gene: 8. The CDR3 runs 14 residues. CDR3 coding DNA: TGTGCCAGCAGCCCCACTCCAGCGGGGAATGAGCAGTTCTTC. This sequence encodes CASSPTPAGNEQFF.

This clone was recorded once. The chain recombines TRBV5-4 with TRBJ1-1; D perhaps matches TRBD1 (6 bases). Germline lookup yields CDR1 SGHNT and CDR2 YYREEE (reference sequence). The V end was cut by 0 bases, the J end by 3 bases, with 12 bases between. The CDR3 spans 15 residues. The CDR3 nucleotides are TGTGCCAGCAGCTTGGAACCAACAGGGTACACTGAAGCTTTCTTT. Its translation is CASSLEPTGYTEAFF.

The V and J genes are TRBV19 and TRBJ2-4; a weak D match, TRBD1 (5 bases). V was cut by 4 bases and J by 1 base, with 11 bases left in between. Germline CDR1 and CDR2: LNHDA and SQIVND (reference sequence). This CDR3 is built from 15 residues. The CDR3 sequence is CASSTLGAAKNIQYF. As DNA, the CDR3 is TGTGCCAGTAGTACTTTAGGGGCGGCCAAAAACATTCAGTACTTC.

The rearrangement uses TRBV21-1 and TRBJ1-1; TRBD1 is taken as the D call from the table, unchecked against the DNA. TRBV21-1 is a known pseudogene. The CDR3 is 17 residues long. The CDR3 sequence: CASRRRTGGFVDTEAFF. DNA of the CDR3: TGTGCCAGCAGACGGAGGACAGGCGGGTTTGTGGACACTGAAGCTTTCTTT.

This clone turned up a few times. This rearrangement joins TRBV29-1 to TRBJ1-2, with D maybe TRBD1 (5 bases). This CDR3 spans 13 amino acids. Germline V lookup: CDR1 SQVTM, CDR2 ANQGSEA. Trimming cost V 3 bases and J 2 bases, with 10 bases left between them. CDR3 bases: TGCAGCGTTGACAGGGCGGGGAACTATGGCTACACCTTC. It translates to CSVDRAGNYGYTF.

This chain uses TRBV15 with TRBJ1-1; D is possibly TRBD1 (5 bases). The CDR3 covers 15 residues. V lost 3 bases and J lost 6, with 17 bases in between. Germline lookup yields CDR1 LNHNV and CDR2 YYDKDF (reference sequence). DNA for the CDR3: TGTGCCACCAGCAGCCCCCAGGGCATGGGGGCTGAAGCTTTCTTT. Its protein product is CATSSPQGMGAEAFF.

The CDR3: CASSSPRDRLYEQYF. CDR3 DNA sequence: TGTGCCAGCAGCTCACCACGGGACAGGCTATACGAGCAGTACTTC. The chain combines TRBV7-9 with TRBJ2-7; 8 bases fit TRBD1. V gave up 4 bases and J gave up 4 bases; unmatched junction bases: 9. This CDR3 contains 15 residues. CDR1 is SEHNR and CDR2 is FQNEAQ in the germline V gene (reference sequence).

The chain employs TRBV6-5 and TRBJ2-7; D gene unclear. Trimming removed 2 bases at V and 4 bases at J, with 3 bases between. CDR1 is MNHEY and CDR2 is SVGAGI in the germline V gene. The length of the CDR3 is 11 residues. The CDR3: CASSYEYEQYF. DNA for the CDR3: TGTGCCAGCAGTTACGAGTACGAGCAGTACTTC.